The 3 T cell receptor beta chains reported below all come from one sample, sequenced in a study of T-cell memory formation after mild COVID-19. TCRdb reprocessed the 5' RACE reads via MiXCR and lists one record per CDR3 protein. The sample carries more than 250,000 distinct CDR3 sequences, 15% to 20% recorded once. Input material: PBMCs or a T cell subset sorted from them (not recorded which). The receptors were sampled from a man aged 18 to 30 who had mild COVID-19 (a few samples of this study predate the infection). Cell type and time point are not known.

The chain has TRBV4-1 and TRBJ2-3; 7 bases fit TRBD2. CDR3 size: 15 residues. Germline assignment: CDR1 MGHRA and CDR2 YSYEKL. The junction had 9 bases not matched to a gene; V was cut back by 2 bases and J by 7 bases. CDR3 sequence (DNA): TGCGCCAGCAGCCAAAATACCGGGGGGTATCATACGCAGTATTTT. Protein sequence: CASSQNTGGYHTQYF.

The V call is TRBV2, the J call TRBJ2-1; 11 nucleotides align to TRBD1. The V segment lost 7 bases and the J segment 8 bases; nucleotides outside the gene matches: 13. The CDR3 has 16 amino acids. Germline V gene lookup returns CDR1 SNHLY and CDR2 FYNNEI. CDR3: CASISEGQGAVDEQFF. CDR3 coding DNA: TGTGCCAGCATCTCGGAAGGACAGGGGGCTGTGGATGAGCAGTTCTTC. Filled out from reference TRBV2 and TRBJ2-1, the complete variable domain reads EPEVTQTPSHQVTQMGQEVILRCVPISNHLYFYWYRQILGQKVEFLVSFYNNEISEKSEIFDDQFSVERPDGSNFTLKIRSTKLEDSAMYFCASISEGQGAVDEQFFGPGTRLTVL.

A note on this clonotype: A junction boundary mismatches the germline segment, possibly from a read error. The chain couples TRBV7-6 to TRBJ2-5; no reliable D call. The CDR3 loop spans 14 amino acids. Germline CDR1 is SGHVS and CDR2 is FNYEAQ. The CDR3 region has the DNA TGTGCCAGCAGCCCCATACCGAGACAAGAGATCCAGTACTTC. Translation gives CASSPIPRQEIQYF.